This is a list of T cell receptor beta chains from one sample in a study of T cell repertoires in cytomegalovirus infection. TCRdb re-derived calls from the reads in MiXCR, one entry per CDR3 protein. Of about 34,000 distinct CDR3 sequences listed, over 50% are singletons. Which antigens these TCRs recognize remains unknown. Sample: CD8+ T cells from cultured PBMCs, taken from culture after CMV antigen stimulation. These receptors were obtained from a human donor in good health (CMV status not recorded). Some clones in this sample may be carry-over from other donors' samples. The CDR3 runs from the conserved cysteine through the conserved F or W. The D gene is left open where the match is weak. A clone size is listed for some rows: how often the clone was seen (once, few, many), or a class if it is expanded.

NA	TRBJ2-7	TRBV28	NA	CASSSDLSYEQYF	TGTGCCAGCAGTTCGGACTTATCCTACGAGCAGTACTTC
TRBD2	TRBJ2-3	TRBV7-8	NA	CASSATRGKYWTDTQYF	TGTGCCAGCAGCGCGACGCGGGGGAAGTATTGGACAGATACGCAGTATTTT
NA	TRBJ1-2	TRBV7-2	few	CASSLVLYGYTF	TGTGCCAGCAGCTTAGTCCTCTATGGCTACACCTTC
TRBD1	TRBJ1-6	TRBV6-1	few	CASSGKAGQVMSSYNSPLHF	TGTGCCAGCAGTGGTAAAGCGGGACAGGTGATGAGCTCCTATAATTCACCCCTCCACTTT
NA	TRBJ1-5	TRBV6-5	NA	CASSYRGIDQPQHF	TGTGCCAGCAGTTACCGTGGGATTGATCAGCCCCAGCATTTT
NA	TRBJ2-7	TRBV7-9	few	CASSSAGAKGEQYF	TGTGCCAGCAGCTCCGCCGGCGCCAAGGGGGAGCAGTACTTC
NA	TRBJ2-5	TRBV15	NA	CATSRSPPQGSETQYF	TGTGCCACCAGCAGATCTCCACCCCAGGGGTCGGAGACCCAGTACTTC
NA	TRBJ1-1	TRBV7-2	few	CASSFADTGTEAFF	TGTGCCAGCAGCTTTGCGGACACTGGCACTGAAGCTTTCTTT
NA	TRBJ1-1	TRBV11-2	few	CASSLRVNTEAFF	TGTGCCAGCAGCTTACGTGTGAACACTGAAGCTTTCTTT
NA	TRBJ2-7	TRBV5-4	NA	CASSAGHQGTYEQYF	TGTGCCAGCAGCGCGGGACACCAAGGAACATACGAGCAGTACTTC
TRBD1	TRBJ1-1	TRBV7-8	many	CASSSHRGPNTEAFF	TGTGCCAGCAGCTCCCACAGGGGCCCGAACACTGAAGCTTTCTTT
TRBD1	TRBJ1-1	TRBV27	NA	CASRAAGQGLNTEAFF	TGTGCCAGCAGAGCTGCGGGACAGGGGTTGAACACTGAAGCTTTCTTT
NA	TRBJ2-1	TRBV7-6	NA	CASRPGSSSYNEQFF	TGTGCCAGCAGGCCGGGGTCTAGCTCCTACAATGAGCAGTTCTTC
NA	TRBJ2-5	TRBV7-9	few	CASSSYKETQYF	TGTGCCAGCAGCTCTTACAAGGAGACCCAGTACTTC
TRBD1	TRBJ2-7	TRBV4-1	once	CASSQASDRATYEQYF	TGCGCCAGCAGCCAAGCCTCGGACAGGGCCACCTACGAGCAGTACTTC
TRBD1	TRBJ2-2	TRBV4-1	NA	CASSQGQGTNTGELFF	TGCGCCAGCAGCCAAGGACAGGGGACTAACACCGGGGAGCTGTTTTTT
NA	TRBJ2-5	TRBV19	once	CASSDNGETQYF	TGTGCCAGTAGTGACAACGGGGAGACCCAGTACTTC
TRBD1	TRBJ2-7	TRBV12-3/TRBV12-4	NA	CASSPTPGTGAVPWEQYF	TGTGCCAGCAGTCCTACCCCCGGGACAGGGGCGGTCCCCTGGGAGCAGTACTTC
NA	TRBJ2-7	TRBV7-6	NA	CASSLVNGYEQYF	TGTGCCAGCAGCTTAGTTAATGGCTACGAGCAGTACTTC
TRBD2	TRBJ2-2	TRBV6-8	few	CASCRSSGRYRGTGELFF	TGTGCCAGCTGTCGGAGTAGCGGGAGATATAGGGGCACCGGGGAGCTGTTTTTT
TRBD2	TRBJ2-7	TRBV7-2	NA	CASSPPRAGIYEQYF	TGTGCCAGCAGCCCCCCCAGAGCGGGGATCTACGAGCAGTACTTC
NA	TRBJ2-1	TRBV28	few	CASTPQRGKQFF	TGTGCCAGCACTCCTCAGCGAGGGAAGCAGTTCTTC
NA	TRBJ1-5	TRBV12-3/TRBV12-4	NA	CASSLSGVHSNQPQHF	TGTGCCAGCAGTTTGTCAGGGGTTCATAGCAATCAGCCCCAGCATTTT
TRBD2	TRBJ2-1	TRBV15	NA	CATSTGLAGGYGNEQFF	TGTGCCACCAGCACGGGACTAGCGGGAGGGTATGGGAATGAGCAGTTCTTC
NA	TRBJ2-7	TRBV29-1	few	CSVPWESEQYF	TGCAGCGTCCCCTGGGAATCCGAGCAGTACTTC
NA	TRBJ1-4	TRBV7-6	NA	CASSFSGTGEEKLFF	TGTGCCAGCAGCTTTTCCGGGACGGGGGAGGAAAAACTGTTTTTT
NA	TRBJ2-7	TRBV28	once	CASGMRLGYEQYF	TGTGCCAGCGGGATGCGCCTCGGGTACGAGCAGTACTTC
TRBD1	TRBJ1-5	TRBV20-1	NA	CSARQGFQPQHF	TGCAGTGCCCGACAGGGCTTCCAGCCCCAGCATTTT
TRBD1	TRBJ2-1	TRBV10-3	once	CAISDEGQGPNEQFF	TGTGCCATCAGTGATGAAGGACAGGGTCCGAATGAGCAGTTCTTC
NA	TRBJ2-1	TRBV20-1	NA	CSARVGSTSSYNEQFF	TGCAGTGCTAGAGTGGGCTCGACGAGCTCCTACAATGAGCAGTTCTTC
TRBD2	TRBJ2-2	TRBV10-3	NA	CAIRVTSGDNTGELFF	TGTGCCATCAGGGTAACTAGCGGAGATAACACCGGGGAGCTGTTTTTT
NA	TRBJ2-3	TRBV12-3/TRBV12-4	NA	CASSPTGVEADTQYF	TGTGCCAGCAGTCCTACCGGGGTGGAGGCAGATACGCAGTATTTT
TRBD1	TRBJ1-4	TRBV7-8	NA	CASSSRDRGGEKLFF	TGTGCCAGCAGCTCCCGGGACAGGGGGGGTGAAAAACTGTTTTTT